This T cell receptor beta chain was retrieved from a study of shared clonotypes between healthy human individuals (dated by TCRdb to the early 2020s). As for the study more broadly: Three men and two women, aged 18 to 49 years, made up the cohort. Blood TCR repertoires of about five healthy adults were deeply sequenced to estimate repertoire size and the extent of clonotype sharing between individuals. Libraries were prepared and TCR repertoires were sequenced by different laboratories using diverse techniques, in order to increase sequencing depth and limit assay-specific biases. Per donor, leukapheresis produced somewhere between about 0.85 and 9.5 billion PBMCs. For each donor, CD4 naive and CD4 memory were each given three plates, CD8 naive was given two plates, and CD8 memory was given one plate. Overall results and qualifications from the work: The small number of donors limited the genetic and exposure-history diversity represented. Sharing across a few donors was observed for around 5% of naive CD4, less than 4% of naive CD8, 2% to 2.5% of memory CD4, and roughly 0.43% of memory CD8 clonotypes. Even with the large sequencing depth, rarefaction of the sorted-subset datasets indicated that sequencing was incomplete. Compared with non-shared clonotypes, the clonotypes found in all four sorted-subset donors had higher generation probabilities. Only blood was sampled, and tissue TCR repertoires likely differ from those in blood. Naive subsets generally had larger estimated clonotype richness than memory subsets. Based on pairwise subsampling, the degree of clonotype sharing among donors was expected to be affected by sequencing depth.

About this clone itself: No antigen is known for it. Base qualities are not recorded, but no much larger clone differs from it by a single base.

CD8 naive samples were CD45RO-negative cells positively selected for CCR7, giving a CD45RA+CCR7+ population that excluded TemRA cells. Healthy HIV-negative adults with no recently reported acute infections or vaccinations were included as donors. Only Caucasian adults living in Nashville, Tennessee, USA were represented among the donors. After blood collection by leukapheresis, PBMCs were isolated using Ficoll-Histopaque density gradient centrifugation and then cryopreserved in the vapor phase of liquid nitrogen. Analytical flow cytometry was used to check the purity and quantity of every magnetically sorted T cell population. Genomic DNA was isolated from every sorted fraction and measured by UV absorbance on a Nanodrop 2000c. The CDR3 covers 16 residues, taking in both the cysteine and the phenylalanine. Left in the record is the CDR3 DNA by itself, 48 bases read in frame from the first base. As encoded in the germline V gene, CDR1 is SGHTA while CDR2 is FQGNSA. V and J lose 1 base and 0 bases, and a span of 12 bases separates them.

Using the deep immunoSEQ assay, multiplex PCR amplified TCR CDR3 regions from genomic DNA. Genomic DNA extracted from each cell subset was distributed evenly over all wells of several immunoSEQ 96-well plates, and each plate served as one replicate. For sorted subsets, each replicate PCR was loaded with 200 ng genomic DNA, equivalent to about 30,000 T cell genomes. The purified libraries were quantified using a Qubit 3.0 fluorometer, sized with a Bioanalyzer 2100, and then quantified again using the KAPA Library Quantification kit. Each immunoSEQ 96-well plate was sequenced on its own single-read 150-cycle Illumina NextSeq 550 flow cell. As for how the authors treated the data: Because the immunoSEQ output included only junctional sequences and no quality scores, the filtering could not be the same as the filtering used for full-length reads. To assign V/J genes and CDR3, sequences were annotated using PyIR, a Python wrapper for IgBLAST v1.9, with IMGT germline references. Any read was removed if the V/J assignment was weak (E-value above 1e-6), the CDR3 was missing, or the read contained stop codons, out-of-frame junctions, or ambiguous translated residues. V3J clonotypes were defined as sequences sharing the same inferred V gene, J gene, and CDR3 amino acid sequence. To compute the percentage overlap between repertoires, the number of shared unique clonotypes was divided by the size of the smaller repertoire. Repertoire richness was assessed with RTK rarefaction, the Chao1 estimator, and Recon v2.1 estimates of unobserved clonotypes. Generation probabilities were computed with OLGA for all TCRbeta clonotypes obtained by the gDNA method from a handful of donors. TCRdb re-hosts the immuneACCESS table, in-frame sequences only. Its copies lack some clones; in the studies checked, an unresolved V gene accounts for under half of them, and the cause for the rest is not known. Clone size and the V and J calls come from that table; the DNA yielded D and trimming. Counted in this sample were hundreds of thousands of clones; roughly 98% of them appeared once. The ten largest make up 0.3% of the sample.

Sequences were obtained from naive CD8+ T cells sorted from blood. The cell subset or site label, as the study defines it: CD45RA+CCR7+. The TCR sequence derives from a young man in good health. This receptor chain uses TRBV7-2 and TRBJ1-2; a tentative D match to TRBD1 spans 6 bases. This receptor has the CDR3 CASSLGPGGTNYGYTF. The DNA reads as follows: TGTGCCAGCAGCTTAGGACCCGGGGGCACTAACTATGGCTACACCTTC.